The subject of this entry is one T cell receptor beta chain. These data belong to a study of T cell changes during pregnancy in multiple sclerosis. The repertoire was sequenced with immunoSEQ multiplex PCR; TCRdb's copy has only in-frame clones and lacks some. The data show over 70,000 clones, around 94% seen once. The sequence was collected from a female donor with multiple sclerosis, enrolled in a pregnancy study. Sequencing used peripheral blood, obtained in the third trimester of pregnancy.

The CDR3 sequence: CASNRLGPRDEQFF. CDR3 coding DNA: TGTGCCAGCAACAGACTAGGCCCAAGGGATGAGCAGTTCTTC. The gene calls are TRBV2 and TRBJ2-1, with a tentative D call TRBD2 (6 bases). Germline lookup yields CDR1 SNHLY and CDR2 FYNNEI. This CDR3 contains 14 residues. V was clipped by 7 bases and J by 8 bases, with 18 bases between them. Filled out from reference TRBV2 and TRBJ2-1, the complete variable domain reads EPEVTQTPSHQVTQMGQEVILRCVPISNHLYFYWYRQILGQKVEFLVSFYNNEISEKSEIFDDQFSVERPDGSNFTLKIRSTKLEDSAMYFCASNRLGPRDEQFFGPGTRLTVL.